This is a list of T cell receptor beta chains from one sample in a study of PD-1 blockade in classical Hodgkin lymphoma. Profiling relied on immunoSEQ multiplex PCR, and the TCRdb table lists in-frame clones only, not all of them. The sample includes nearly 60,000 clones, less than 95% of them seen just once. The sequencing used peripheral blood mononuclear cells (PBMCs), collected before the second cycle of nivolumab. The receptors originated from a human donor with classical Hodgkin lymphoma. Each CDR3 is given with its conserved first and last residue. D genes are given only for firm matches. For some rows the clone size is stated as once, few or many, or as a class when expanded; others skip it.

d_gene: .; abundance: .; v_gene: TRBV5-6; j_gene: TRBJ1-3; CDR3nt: TGTGCCAGCAGCTTGGGGGGCTTGACCTCTGGAAACACCATATATTTT; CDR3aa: CASSLGGLTSGNTIYF
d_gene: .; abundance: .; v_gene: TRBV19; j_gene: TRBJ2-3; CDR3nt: TGTGCCAGTAGTATAGCTGGGCGGGGAAGCACAGATACGCAGTATTTT; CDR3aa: CASSIAGRGSTDTQYF
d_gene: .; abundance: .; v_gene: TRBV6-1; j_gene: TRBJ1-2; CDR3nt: TGTGAAGTACAGGTAAGTGGCTACACCTTC; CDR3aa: CEVQVSGYTF
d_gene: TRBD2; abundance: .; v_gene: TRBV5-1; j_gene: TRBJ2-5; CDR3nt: TGCGCCAGCAGCTTGATGCGTTCCCCGGGAGGGGTGTTACAAGAGACCCAGTACTTC; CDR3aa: CASSLMRSPGGVLQETQYF
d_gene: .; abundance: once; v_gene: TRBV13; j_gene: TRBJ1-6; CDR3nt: TGTGCCAGCAGCTTCGACAGGAATTCACCCCTCCACTTT; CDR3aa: CASSFDRNSPLHF
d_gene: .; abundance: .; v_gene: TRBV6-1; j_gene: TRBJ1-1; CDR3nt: TGTGCCAGCAGCAAACAGATGAACACTGAAGCTTTCTTT; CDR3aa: CASSKQMNTEAFF
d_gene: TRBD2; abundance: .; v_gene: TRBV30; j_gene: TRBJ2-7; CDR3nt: TGTGCCTGGAGTACCCCCCTAGCGGGAGGCCCCTTCTCCCTCGAGCAGTACTTC; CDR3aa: CAWSTPLAGGPFSLEQYF
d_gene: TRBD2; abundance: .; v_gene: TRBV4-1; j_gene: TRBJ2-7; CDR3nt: TGCGCCAGCAGCCAAGCCGGGACTAGCTACTACGAGCAGTACTTC; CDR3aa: CASSQAGTSYYEQYF
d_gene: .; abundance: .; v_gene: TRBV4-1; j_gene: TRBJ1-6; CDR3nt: TGCGCCAGCAGCCAAGATAGTGGGGGCTCAAATTCACCCCTCCACTTT; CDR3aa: CASSQDSGGSNSPLHF
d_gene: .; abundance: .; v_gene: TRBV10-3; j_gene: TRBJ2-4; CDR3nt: TGTGCCATCAGTGAGTCGGTCCTTCCGGGGTCCAAAAACATTCAGTACTTC; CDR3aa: CAISESVLPGSKNIQYF
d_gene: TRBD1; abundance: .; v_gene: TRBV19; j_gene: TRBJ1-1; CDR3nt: TGTGCCAGTAGTGGCGGACAGGGTGCTGAAGCTTTCTTT; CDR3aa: CASSGGQGAEAFF
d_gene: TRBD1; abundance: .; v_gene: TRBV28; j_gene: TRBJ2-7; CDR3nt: TGTGCCAGCAGTCCGGGGGACAGGGTCTACGAGCAGTACTTC; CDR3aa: CASSPGDRVYEQYF
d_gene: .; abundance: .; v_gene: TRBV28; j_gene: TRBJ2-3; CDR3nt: TGTGCCAGCAGCCTCCACGTGGGAGATACGCAGTATTTT; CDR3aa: CASSLHVGDTQYF
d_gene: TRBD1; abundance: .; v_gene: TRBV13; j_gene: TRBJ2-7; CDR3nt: TGTGCCAGCAGCTTAGGCCAAGCAGGGGGCGAGCAGTACTTC; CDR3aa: CASSLGQAGGEQYF
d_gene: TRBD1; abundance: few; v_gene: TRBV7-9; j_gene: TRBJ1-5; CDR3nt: TGTGCCAGCAGCTTAGGACAGGGAGATCAGCCCCAGCATTTT; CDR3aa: CASSLGQGDQPQHF
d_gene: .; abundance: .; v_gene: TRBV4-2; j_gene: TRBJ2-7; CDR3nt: TGTGCCAGCAGCCAAAGCTCCTACGAGCAGTACTTC; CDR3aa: CASSQSSYEQYF
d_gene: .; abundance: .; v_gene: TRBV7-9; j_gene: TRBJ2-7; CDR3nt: TGTGCCAGCAGCTTAGTTCTAGGGCCCTACGAGCAGTACTTC; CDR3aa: CASSLVLGPYEQYF
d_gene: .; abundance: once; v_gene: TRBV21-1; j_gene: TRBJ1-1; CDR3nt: TGTGCCAGCAGCAACGTACAGGGGCGTGACATGAACACTGAAGCTTTCTTT; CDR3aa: CASSNVQGRDMNTEAFF
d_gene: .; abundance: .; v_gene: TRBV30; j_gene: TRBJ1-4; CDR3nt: TGTGCCTGGAGTGTACTGTTCGGAGCGGGGGGCAAAAAACTGTTTTTT; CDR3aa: CAWSVLFGAGGKKLFF
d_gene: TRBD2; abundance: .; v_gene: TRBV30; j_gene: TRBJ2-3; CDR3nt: TGTGGCGGGAGTATGACAGATACGCAGTATTTT; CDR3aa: CGGSMTDTQYF
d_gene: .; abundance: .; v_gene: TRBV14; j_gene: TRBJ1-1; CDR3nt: TGTGCCAGCAGCCTCGGGGGAGCAAAAGCTTTCTTT; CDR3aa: CASSLGGAKAFF
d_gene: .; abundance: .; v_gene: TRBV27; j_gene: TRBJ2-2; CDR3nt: TGTGCCAGCAGTTTATCGATCGAACACACGAACACCGGGGAGCTGTTTTTT; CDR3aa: CASSLSIEHTNTGELFF
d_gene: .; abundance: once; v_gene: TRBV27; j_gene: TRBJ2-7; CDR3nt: TGTGCCAGCGGACCCTACGAGCAGTACTTC; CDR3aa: CASGPYEQYF
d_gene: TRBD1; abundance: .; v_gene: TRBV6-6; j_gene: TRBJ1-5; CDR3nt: TGTGCCAGCACCCCTGGGACAGGTAGCAATCAGCCCCAGCATTTT; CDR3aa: CASTPGTGSNQPQHF
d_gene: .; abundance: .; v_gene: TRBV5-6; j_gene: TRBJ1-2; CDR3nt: TGTGCCAGCAGCTCGCCGTTTCAGGGTGGCTATGGCTACACCTTC; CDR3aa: CASSSPFQGGYGYTF
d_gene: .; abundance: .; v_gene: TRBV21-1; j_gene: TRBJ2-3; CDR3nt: TGTGCCAGCAGCAAAGGGGGGCGGGGTGAGAATCTTGGTACGCAGTATTTT; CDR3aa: CASSKGGRGENLGTQYF